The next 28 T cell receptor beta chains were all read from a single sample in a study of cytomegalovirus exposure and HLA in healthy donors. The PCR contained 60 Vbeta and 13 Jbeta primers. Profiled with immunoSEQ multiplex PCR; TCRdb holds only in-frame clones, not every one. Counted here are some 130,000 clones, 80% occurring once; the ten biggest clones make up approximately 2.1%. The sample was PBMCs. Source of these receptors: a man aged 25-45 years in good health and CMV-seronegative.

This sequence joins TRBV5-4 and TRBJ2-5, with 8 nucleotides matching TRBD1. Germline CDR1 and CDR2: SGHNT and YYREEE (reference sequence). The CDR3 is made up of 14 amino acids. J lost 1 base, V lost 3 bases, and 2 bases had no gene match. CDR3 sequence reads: CASSSQGGQETQYF. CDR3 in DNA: TGTGCCAGCAGCTCACAGGGGGGCCAAGAGACCCAGTACTTC.

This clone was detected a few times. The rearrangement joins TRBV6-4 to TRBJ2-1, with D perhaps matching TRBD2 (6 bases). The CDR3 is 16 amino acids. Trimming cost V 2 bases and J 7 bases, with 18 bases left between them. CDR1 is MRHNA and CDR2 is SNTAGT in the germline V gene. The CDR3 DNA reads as TGTGCCAGCAGTGACCTCATGACTAGTGGAGTAAATGAGCAGTTCTTC. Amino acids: CASSDLMTSGVNEQFF.

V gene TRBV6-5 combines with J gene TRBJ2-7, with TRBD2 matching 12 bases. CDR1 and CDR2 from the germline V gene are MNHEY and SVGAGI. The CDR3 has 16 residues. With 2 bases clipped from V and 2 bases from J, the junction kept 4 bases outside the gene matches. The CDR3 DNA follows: TGTGCCAGCAGTTACAGCGGACTAGCGGGGACCTACGAGCAGTACTTC. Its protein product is CASSYSGLAGTYEQYF.

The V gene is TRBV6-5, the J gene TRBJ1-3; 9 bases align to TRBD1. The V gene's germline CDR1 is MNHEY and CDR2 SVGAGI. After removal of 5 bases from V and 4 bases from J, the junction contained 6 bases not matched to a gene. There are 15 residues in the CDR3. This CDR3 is CASSIDRGLGNTIYF. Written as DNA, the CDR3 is TGTGCCAGCAGTATCGACAGGGGGTTGGGAAACACCATATATTTT.

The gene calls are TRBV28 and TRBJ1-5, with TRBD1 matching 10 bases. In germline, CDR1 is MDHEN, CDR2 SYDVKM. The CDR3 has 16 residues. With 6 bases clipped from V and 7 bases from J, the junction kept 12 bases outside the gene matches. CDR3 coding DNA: TGTGCCAGCAGCGGGAGTGGGGACAGGGGTAAACAGCCCCAGCATTTT. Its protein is CASSGSGDRGKQPQHF.

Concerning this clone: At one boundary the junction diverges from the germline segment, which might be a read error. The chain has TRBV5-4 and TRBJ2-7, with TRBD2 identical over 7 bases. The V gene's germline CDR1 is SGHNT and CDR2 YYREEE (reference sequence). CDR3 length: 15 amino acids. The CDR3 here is CASSPTRGFGGEQYF. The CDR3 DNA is TGCGCCAGCAGCCCTACTAGGGGCTTCGGGGGGGAGCAGTACTTC.

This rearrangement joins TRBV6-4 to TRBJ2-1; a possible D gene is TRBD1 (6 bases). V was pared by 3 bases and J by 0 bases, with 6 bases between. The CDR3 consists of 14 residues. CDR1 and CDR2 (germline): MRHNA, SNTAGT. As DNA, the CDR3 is TGTGCCAGCAGTGAGGACAGCTCCTACAATGAGCAGTTCTTC. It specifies CASSEDSSYNEQFF.

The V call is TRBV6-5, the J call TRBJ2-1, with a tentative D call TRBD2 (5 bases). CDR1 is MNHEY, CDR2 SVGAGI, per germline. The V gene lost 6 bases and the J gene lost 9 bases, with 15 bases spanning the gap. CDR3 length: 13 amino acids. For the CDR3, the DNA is TGTGCCAGCAGACCGTTGGGAGTGGGTGAGCAGTTCTTC. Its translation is CASRPLGVGEQFF.

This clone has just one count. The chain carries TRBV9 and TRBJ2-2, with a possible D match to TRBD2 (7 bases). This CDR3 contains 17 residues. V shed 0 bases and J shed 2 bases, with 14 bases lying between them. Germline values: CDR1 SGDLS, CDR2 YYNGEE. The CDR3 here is CASSVVGAGANTGELFF. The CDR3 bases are TGTGCCAGCAGCGTAGTCGGTGCGGGGGCAAACACCGGGGAGCTGTTTTTT.

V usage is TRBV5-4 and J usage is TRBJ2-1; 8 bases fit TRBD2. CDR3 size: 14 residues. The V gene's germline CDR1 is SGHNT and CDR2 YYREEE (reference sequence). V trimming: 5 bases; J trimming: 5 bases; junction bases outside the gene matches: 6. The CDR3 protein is CASSFGLANNEQFF. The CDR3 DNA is TGTGCCAGCAGTTTCGGACTAGCCAACAATGAGCAGTTCTTC. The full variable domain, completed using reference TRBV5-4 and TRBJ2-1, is ETGVTQSPTHLIKTRGQQVTLRCSSQSGHNTVSWYQQALGQGPQFIFQYYREEENGRGNFPPRFSGLQFPNYSSELNVNALELDDSALYLCASSFGLANNEQFFGPGTRLTVL.

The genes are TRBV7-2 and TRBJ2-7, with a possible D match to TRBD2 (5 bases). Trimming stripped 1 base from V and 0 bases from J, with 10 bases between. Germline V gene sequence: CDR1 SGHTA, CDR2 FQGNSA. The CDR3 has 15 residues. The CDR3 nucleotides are TGTGCCAGCAGCTTAGGGGCGGGCCTCTCCTACGAGCAGTACTTC. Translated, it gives CASSLGAGLSYEQYF.

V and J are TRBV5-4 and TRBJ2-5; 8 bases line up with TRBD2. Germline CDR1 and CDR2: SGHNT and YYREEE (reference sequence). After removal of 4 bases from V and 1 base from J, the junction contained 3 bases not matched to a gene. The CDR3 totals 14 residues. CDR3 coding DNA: TGTGCCAGCAGCCAAGGACTAGCCCAAGAGACCCAGTACTTC. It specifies CASSQGLAQETQYF.

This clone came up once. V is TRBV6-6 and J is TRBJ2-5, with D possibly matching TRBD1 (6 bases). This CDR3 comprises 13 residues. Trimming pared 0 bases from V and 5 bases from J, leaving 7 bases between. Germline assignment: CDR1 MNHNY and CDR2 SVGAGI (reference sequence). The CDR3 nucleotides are TGTGCCAGCAGTTACTCTCAGGGGGAGACCCAGTACTTC. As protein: CASSYSQGETQYF.

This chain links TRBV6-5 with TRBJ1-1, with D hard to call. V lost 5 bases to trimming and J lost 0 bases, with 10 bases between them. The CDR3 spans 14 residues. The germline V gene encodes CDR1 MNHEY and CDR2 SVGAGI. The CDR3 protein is CASSEPGMNTEAFF. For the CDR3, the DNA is TGTGCCAGCAGTGAACCAGGCATGAACACTGAAGCTTTCTTT.

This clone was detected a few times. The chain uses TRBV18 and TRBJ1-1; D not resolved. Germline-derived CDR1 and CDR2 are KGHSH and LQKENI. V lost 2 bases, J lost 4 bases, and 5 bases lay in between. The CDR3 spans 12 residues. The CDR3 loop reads CASSPYGTEAFF. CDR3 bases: TGTGCCAGCTCACCATACGGCACTGAAGCTTTCTTT.

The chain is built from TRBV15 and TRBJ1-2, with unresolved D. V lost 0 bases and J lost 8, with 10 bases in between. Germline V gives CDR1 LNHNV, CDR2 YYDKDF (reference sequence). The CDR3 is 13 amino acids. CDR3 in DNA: TGTGCCACCAGCAGAGATAGAGCAGGCGGCTACACCTTC. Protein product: CATSRDRAGGYTF.

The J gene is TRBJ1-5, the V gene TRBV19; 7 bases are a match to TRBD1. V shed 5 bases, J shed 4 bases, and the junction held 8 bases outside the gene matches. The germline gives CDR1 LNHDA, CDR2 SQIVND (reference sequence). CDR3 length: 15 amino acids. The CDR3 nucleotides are TGTGCCAGTAGTCATGTCGGGACAGATAATCAGCCCCAGCATTTT. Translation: CASSHVGTDNQPQHF.

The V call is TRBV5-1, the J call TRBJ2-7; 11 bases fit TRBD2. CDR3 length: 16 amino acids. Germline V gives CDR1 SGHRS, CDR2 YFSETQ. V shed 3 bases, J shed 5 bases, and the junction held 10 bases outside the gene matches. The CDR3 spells CASSSGTSGLRDEQYF. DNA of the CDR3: TGCGCCAGCAGCTCCGGGACTAGCGGCCTTAGGGACGAGCAGTACTTC. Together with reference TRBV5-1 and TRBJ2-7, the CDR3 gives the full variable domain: KAGVTQTPRYLIKTRGQQVTLSCSPISGHRSVSWYQQTPGQGLQFLFEYFSETQRNKGNFPGRFSGRQFSNSRSEMNVSTLELGDSALYLCASSSGTSGLRDEQYFGPGTRLTVT.

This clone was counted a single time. The CDR3 loop reads CASSYLNTQYF. CDR3 DNA: TGTGCCAGCAGTTACTTAAATACGCAGTATTTT. The rearrangement links TRBV28 to TRBJ2-3; D is unclear. The CDR3 has 11 residues. V lost 4 bases and J lost 7, with 6 bases in between. From germline, CDR1 is MDHEN and CDR2 SYDVKM.

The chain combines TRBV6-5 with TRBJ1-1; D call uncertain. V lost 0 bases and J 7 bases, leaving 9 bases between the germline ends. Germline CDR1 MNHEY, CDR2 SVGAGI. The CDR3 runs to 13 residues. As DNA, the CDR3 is TGTGCCAGCAGTTACTCTTTCGGGGTTGAAGCTTTCTTT. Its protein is CASSYSFGVEAFF.

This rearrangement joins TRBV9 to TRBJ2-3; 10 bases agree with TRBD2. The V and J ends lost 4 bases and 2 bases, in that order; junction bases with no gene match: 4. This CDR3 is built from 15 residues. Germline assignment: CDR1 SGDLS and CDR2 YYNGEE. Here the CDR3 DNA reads TGTGCCAGCAGCCCAACTAGCGGGAACACAGATACGCAGTATTTT. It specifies CASSPTSGNTDTQYF.

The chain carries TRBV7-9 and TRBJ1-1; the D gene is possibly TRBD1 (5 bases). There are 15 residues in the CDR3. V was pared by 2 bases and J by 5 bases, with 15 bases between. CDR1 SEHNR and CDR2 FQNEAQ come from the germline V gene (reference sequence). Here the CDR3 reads CASSLRGTTGTEAFF. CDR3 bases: TGTGCCAGCAGCTTACGCGGGACTACTGGTACTGAAGCTTTCTTT.

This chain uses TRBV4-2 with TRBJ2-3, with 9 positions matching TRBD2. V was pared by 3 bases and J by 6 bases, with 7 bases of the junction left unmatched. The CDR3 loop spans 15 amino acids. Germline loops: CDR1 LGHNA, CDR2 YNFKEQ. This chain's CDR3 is CASSHGGRALDTQYF. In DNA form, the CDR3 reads TGTGCCAGCAGCCACGGCGGGAGGGCCCTTGATACGCAGTATTTT.

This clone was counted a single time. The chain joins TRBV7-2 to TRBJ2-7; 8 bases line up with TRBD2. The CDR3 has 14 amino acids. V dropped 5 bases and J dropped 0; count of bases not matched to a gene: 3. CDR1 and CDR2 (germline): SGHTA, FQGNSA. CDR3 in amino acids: CASSATSDSYEQYF. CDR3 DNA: TGTGCCAGCAGCGCGACTAGCGACTCCTACGAGCAGTACTTC.

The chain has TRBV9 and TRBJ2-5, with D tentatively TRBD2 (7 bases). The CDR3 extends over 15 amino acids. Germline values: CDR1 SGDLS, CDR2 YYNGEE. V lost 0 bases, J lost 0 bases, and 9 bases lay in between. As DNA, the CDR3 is TGTGCCAGCAGCGTAGAGGGGGGGTACCAAGAGACCCAGTACTTC. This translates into CASSVEGGYQETQYF.

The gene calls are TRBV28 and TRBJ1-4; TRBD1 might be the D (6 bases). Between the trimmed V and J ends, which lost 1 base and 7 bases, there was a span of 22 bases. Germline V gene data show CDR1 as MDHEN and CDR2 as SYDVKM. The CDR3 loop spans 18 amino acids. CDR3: CASSLLLGNNRDGEKLFF. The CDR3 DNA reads TGTGCCAGCAGTTTATTGCTTGGGAACAACAGGGATGGTGAAAAACTGTTTTTT.

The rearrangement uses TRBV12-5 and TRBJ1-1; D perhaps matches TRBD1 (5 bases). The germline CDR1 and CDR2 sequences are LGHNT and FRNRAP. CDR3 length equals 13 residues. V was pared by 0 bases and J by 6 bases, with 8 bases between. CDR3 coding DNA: TGTGCTAGTGGTTTGGTTGGGGGGGCTGAAGCTTTCTTT. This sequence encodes CASGLVGGAEAFF.

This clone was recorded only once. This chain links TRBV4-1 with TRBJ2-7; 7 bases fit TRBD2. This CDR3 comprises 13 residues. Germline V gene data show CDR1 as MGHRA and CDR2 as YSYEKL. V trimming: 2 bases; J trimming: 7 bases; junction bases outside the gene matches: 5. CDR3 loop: CASSQTEGGEQYF. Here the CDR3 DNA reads TGCGCCAGCAGCCAAACGGAGGGAGGGGAGCAGTACTTC.